What follows are 19 T cell receptor beta chains derived from one specimen sequenced in a study of post-analysis software for immune sequencing data. Each TCR beta cDNA library carried unique molecular identifiers. From the PCR reads, TCRdb called clonotypes with MiXCR, one entry per CDR3 protein. Altogether roughly 650,000 distinct CDR3 sequences are present, roughly three fifths being singletons, with the ten largest covering about 11%. Study conclusions and caveats: The five TRBV segments detected at higher frequency in patients than in controls included TRBV5-6, TRBV5-1 and TRBV20-1.

Their target antigens are unknown. The specimen was blood. All receptors derive from a girl aged 2 to 9 with multiple sclerosis.

In its sample, this clonotype was seen once. The gene calls are TRBV7-3 and TRBJ2-7; D remains ambiguous. The germline V gene has CDR1 SGHTA and CDR2 FQGTGA. V gave up 5 bases and J gave up 1 base, with 12 bases separating them. The CDR3 has 14 amino acids. In nucleotides, the CDR3 is TGTGCCAGCAGCCCCGGGCTACCTTCCTACGAGCAGTACTTC. As protein: CASSPGLPSYEQYF.

This clonotype was counted a few times. This chain uses TRBV10-2 with TRBJ2-1; D might be TRBD1 (6 bases). This CDR3 region has 16 residues. From germline, CDR1 is WSHSY and CDR2 SAAADI. Between the trimmed V and J ends, which lost 6 bases and 2 bases, there was a span of 17 bases. CDR3 region: CASSVPQGRTYNEQFF. CDR3 nucleotide sequence: TGCGCCAGCAGCGTCCCTCAGGGGCGAACCTACAATGAGCAGTTCTTC.

This chain connects TRBV7-9 to TRBJ2-3, with 9 bases fitting TRBD2. Unmatched junction bases numbered 4, after V lost 2 bases and J lost 1 base. This CDR3 spans 16 amino acids. Germline values: CDR1 SEHNR, CDR2 FQNEAQ (reference sequence). The CDR3 loop is CASSLYSGSRTDTQYF. Written as DNA, the CDR3 is TGTGCCAGCAGCTTATATAGCGGGAGCCGCACAGATACGCAGTATTTT.

This sequence joins TRBV6-2 or TRBV6-3 and TRBJ2-1, with a possible D match to TRBD2 (6 bases). This CDR3 has 13 residues. The germline gives CDR1 MNHEY, CDR2 SVGEGT. Trimming cost V 5 bases and J 15 bases, with 20 bases left between them. The CDR3 bases are TGTGCCAGCAGTCGGGCTGAGGGCCGGGAGAGGTTCTTC. Protein product: CASSRAEGRERFF.

The CDR3 here is CASSPSGGTYGEQFF. In DNA, the CDR3 is TGTGCCAGCAGCCCTAGCGGGGGGACGTACGGAGAGCAGTTCTTC. V gene TRBV3-1 combines with J gene TRBJ2-1; 11 bases align to TRBD2. Trimming took 4 bases from V and 10 from J; bases not matched to a gene: 9. The CDR3 spans 15 residues. Germline V lookup: CDR1 LGHDT, CDR2 YNNKEL (reference sequence).

Comments on this clonotype: At one of its ends the junction is not consistent with the germline gene, which may arise from a read error. V usage is TRBV5-1 and J usage is TRBJ1-2; D may be TRBD1 (5 bases). The CDR3 spans 13 residues. Looked up from germline, CDR1 is SGHRS and CDR2 is YFSETQ. The CDR3 sequence: CASSLVGADGYTF. The DNA of the CDR3 is TGTGCCAGCAGCTTAGTAGGGGCCGATGGCTACACCTTC.

This clonotype was picked up a small number of times. The V and J genes are TRBV4-3 and TRBJ2-6; 8 bases line up with TRBD1. Germline V lookup: CDR1 LGHNA, CDR2 YSLEER. After removal of 0 bases from V and 3 bases from J, the junction contained 7 bases not matched to a gene. This CDR3 contains 18 residues. CDR3 nucleotides: TGCGCCAGCAGCCAAGATTGGGCAGGGGGCTTTGGGGCCAACGTCCTGACTTTC. Protein sequence: CASSQDWAGGFGANVLTF.

In this sample, this clonotype turned up once. The chain combines TRBV7-2 with TRBJ2-5, with 10 bases matching TRBD1. This CDR3 region has 15 residues. Germline V lookup: CDR1 SGHTA, CDR2 FQGNSA. J was trimmed by 4 bases and V by 5 bases; bases with no gene match: 7. The CDR3: CASSPGQGRVETQYF. The DNA of the CDR3 is TGTGCCAGCAGCCCGGGACAGGGGCGAGTAGAGACCCAGTACTTC. Full variable domain (missing parts from reference TRBV7-2 and TRBJ2-5): GAGVSQSPSNKVTEKGKDVELRCDPISGHTALYWYRQSLGQGLEFLIYFQGNSAPDKSGLPSDRFSAERTGGSVSTLTIQRTQQEDSAVYLCASSPGQGRVETQYFGPGTRLLVL.

The V call is TRBV20-1, the J call TRBJ2-7; a weak D match, TRBD2 (6 bases). V lost 6 bases, J lost 7 bases, and 22 bases lay in between. The germline V gene encodes CDR1 DFQATT and CDR2 SNEGSKA (reference sequence). CDR3 length: 14 amino acids. The DNA of the CDR3 is TGCAGTGCCCTAAGGGCCGGATCCAGCGGGGAGCAGTACTTC. Translating it yields CSALRAGSSGEQYF.

In DNA, the CDR3 is TGTGCCAGCAGCCATCCGGGACAGGGAAACGCTGAAGCTTTCTTT. Translating it yields CASSHPGQGNAEAFF. V is TRBV3-1 and J is TRBJ1-1; TRBD1 matches 9 bases. J was trimmed by 6 bases and V by 3 bases; bases with no gene match: 8. The length of the CDR3 is 15 residues. Germline values: CDR1 LGHDT, CDR2 YNNKEL (reference sequence).

This rearrangement joins TRBV12-3 or TRBV12-4 to TRBJ1-2; no firm D call. The CDR3 is 12 amino acids. V was shortened by 4 bases and J by 7 bases, with 10 bases between the two germline ends. The CDR3 DNA sequence: TGTGCCAGCAGTTCCGTCCCTTCTGGCTACACCTTC. Translation gives CASSSVPSGYTF.

This chain connects TRBV10-2 to TRBJ2-5; possibly TRBD1 or TRBD2 for D (6 bases each). This CDR3 has 13 residues. Germline CDR1 reads WSHSY; CDR2 reads SAAADI. The V and J ends lost 11 bases and 1 base respectively, with 14 bases between them. The CDR3 region has the DNA TGCGCCGGGGGGCCGGGACTCCAAGAGACCCAGTACTTC. Translation: CAGGPGLQETQYF.

This clonotype was seen only a few times. The chain carries TRBV20-1 and TRBJ2-5; 9 nucleotides match TRBD2. The V and J ends lost 5 bases and 6 bases, in that order; junction bases with no gene match: 4. The V gene's germline CDR1 is DFQATT and CDR2 SNEGSKA (reference sequence). This CDR3 has 12 residues. This CDR3 is CSASGLAKTQYF. DNA for the CDR3: TGCAGTGCTTCGGGACTAGCAAAGACCCAGTACTTC.

This chain links TRBV5-5 with TRBJ2-5; D not certain. The CDR3 length is 14 residues. The V gene's germline CDR1 is SGHKS and CDR2 YYEKEE (reference sequence). V dropped 3 bases and J dropped 2 bases, with 11 bases sitting between them. Here the CDR3 reads CASSSLRIQETQYF. The CDR3 DNA follows: TGTGCCAGCAGCTCTTTGAGGATTCAAGAGACCCAGTACTTC.

This chain uses TRBV29-1 with TRBJ1-1, with a possible D match to TRBD1 (6 bases). The CDR3 loop spans 14 amino acids. With 4 bases removed from V and 0 bases from J, the gap between germline ends came to 12 bases. CDR1 and CDR2 from the germline V gene are SQVTM and ANQGSEA. CDR3 DNA sequence: TGCAGCGTTGCACCCGGGGGCTTGAACACTGAAGCTTTCTTT. It codes for CSVAPGGLNTEAFF.

Only one count was recorded for this clonotype. The chain links TRBV11-1 to TRBJ1-1; D not certain. V lost 5 bases and J lost 0, with 13 bases in between. Per germline, CDR1 SGHAT and CDR2 FQDESV (reference sequence). The CDR3 sequence is 15 residues long. CDR3 region: CASSVDLPMNTEAFF. CDR3 coding DNA: TGTGCCAGCAGCGTTGACCTGCCTATGAACACTGAAGCTTTCTTT.

This clonotype was seen a handful of times. The chain's CDR3 is CSARDLGFTGGTDTQYF. CDR3 sequence (DNA): TGCAGTGCTAGAGATTTAGGTTTCACCGGGGGCACAGATACGCAGTATTTT. The rearrangement joins TRBV20-1 to TRBJ2-3; a possible D gene is TRBD2 (5 bases). The V gene lost 0 bases and the J gene lost 1 base, with 17 bases spanning the gap. CDR3 length: 17 amino acids. Germline V gene data show CDR1 as DFQATT and CDR2 as SNEGSKA (reference sequence).

The rearrangement joins TRBV6-5 to TRBJ2-3; TRBD2 aligns across 7 bases. CDR1 and CDR2 (germline): MNHEY, SVGAGI. The CDR3 contains 14 residues. J was trimmed by 6 bases and V by 6 bases; bases with no gene match: 9. The CDR3 here is CASRNGAGVDTQYF. The CDR3 nucleotides read TGTGCCAGCAGGAACGGGGCGGGAGTGGATACGCAGTATTTT.

This chain connects TRBV20-1 to TRBJ2-3; perhaps TRBD1 as D (5 bases). This CDR3 spans 15 amino acids. Germline-derived CDR1 and CDR2 are DFQATT and SNEGSKA (reference sequence). V lost 5 bases, J lost 1 base, and 16 bases lay in between. As DNA, the CDR3 is TGCAGTGCTGGCGTCGGGCAGGGCCGCACAGATACGCAGTATTTT. Translation gives CSAGVGQGRTDTQYF.